The 4 T cell receptor beta chains below were found in one sample sequenced in a study of T cell repertoires in cytomegalovirus infection. TCRdb processed the reads anew with MiXCR; each CDR3 protein has one entry. Of around 270,000 distinct CDR3 sequences in the sample, approximately 8.3% were seen once. Sequencing used PBMCs. The source is a human donor in good health (CMV status not recorded). Some clones in this sample may be carry-over from other donors' samples.

Concerning this clonotype itself: A read error may be the cause here, since a much bigger clone is one base away. In nucleotides, the CDR3 is TGTGCCAGCAGCCTGGAGACTAGCGGGAGGGCGGACAATGAGCAGTACTTC. It translates to CASSLETSGRADNEQYF. The chain is built from TRBV5-6 and TRBJ2-1; 14 positions match TRBD2. The J call is uncertain, as TRBJ2-7 better fits the DNA end. CDR3 size: 17 residues. Looked up from germline, CDR1 is SGHDT and CDR2 is YYEEEE.

This clonotype was recorded at least ten times. The chain uses TRBV24-1 and TRBJ1-5; D gene ambiguous. The germline V and J ends were trimmed by 7 bases and 0 bases, with 9 bases remaining between them. The CDR3 runs to 14 residues. The germline V gene encodes CDR1 KGHDR and CDR2 SFDVKD. CDR3 amino acids: CATRGENSNQPQHF. The DNA of the CDR3 is TGTGCCACCAGGGGAGAAAATAGCAATCAGCCCCAGCATTTT.

This clonotype has just a few counts. The chain uses TRBV19 and TRBJ1-1; D remains ambiguous. The CDR3 covers 13 residues. Germline V lookup: CDR1 LNHDA, CDR2 SQIVND (reference sequence). V lost 3 bases and J 6 bases, leaving 11 bases between the germline ends. The CDR3 nucleotides are TGTGCCAGTAGTATGCGCTCAGCCTCTGAAGCTTTCTTT. The encoded protein is CASSMRSASEAFF.

This clonotype was recorded at least ten times. The chain links TRBV12-5 to TRBJ2-5; perhaps TRBD1 as D (7 bases). With 0 bases removed from V and 5 bases from J, the gap between germline ends came to 13 bases. Germline CDR1 LGHNT, CDR2 FRNRAP. This CDR3 is built from 15 residues. In DNA form, the CDR3 reads TGTGCTAGTGGTTTGGTCCAGGGGGGCCCGGAGACCCAGTACTTC. This codes for CASGLVQGGPETQYF. Variable domain in full (rest from reference TRBV12-5 and TRBJ2-5): DARVTQTPRHKVTEMGQEVTMRCQPILGHNTVFWYRQTMMQGLELLAYFRNRAPLDDSGMPKDRFSAEMPDATLATLKIQPSEPRDSAVYFCASGLVQGGPETQYFGPGTRLLVL.